The rows below give T cell receptor beta chains drawn from one sample of a study of T cells in Graves' hyperthyroidism and ophthalmopathy. TCRdb re-analysed the multiplex PCR reads in MiXCR, keeping a single row per CDR3 protein. The sample holds around 350,000 distinct CDR3 sequences, around a quarter seen once. The source material was blood. These receptors originate from a man in his fifties or sixties with Graves' hyperthyroidism. Both conserved end residues are part of each CDR3. The order of the fields is J gene, clone size, D gene, V gene, CDR3 protein, CDR3 DNA. The D gene is left open where the match is weak. Rows give clone size only sometimes, using once, few, many, or a class for an expanded clone.

TRBJ2-2	.	.	TRBV19	CASSIGQTYTGELFF	TGTGCCAGTAGTATAGGTCAGACCTACACCGGGGAGCTGTTTTTT
TRBJ2-3	many	TRBD1	TRBV11-2	CASSYDREKTQYF	TGTGCCAGCAGCTATGACAGGGAAAAGACGCAGTATTTT
TRBJ2-1	.	TRBD1	TRBV6-1	CASSRTGEQFF	TGTGCCAGCAGCCGGACAGGGGAGCAGTTCTTC
TRBJ1-4	.	.	TRBV27	CASSLFPLGGNEKLFF	TGTGCCAGCAGTTTATTCCCCCTCGGGGGTAATGAAAAACTGTTTTTT
TRBJ2-7	.	TRBD1	TRBV20-1	CSAKPGQGAPEQYF	TGCAGTGCCAAGCCGGGACAGGGGGCTCCCGAGCAGTACTTC
TRBJ2-1	few	.	TRBV3-1	CASSQDNTGINNEQFF	TGCGCCAGCAGCCAGGACAATACCGGGATCAACAATGAGCAGTTCTTC
TRBJ2-1	.	TRBD2	TRBV18	CASSPTSGRASYNEQFF	TGTGCCAGCTCACCGACTAGCGGGAGGGCCTCCTACAATGAGCAGTTCTTC
TRBJ1-6	.	.	TRBV19	CASSILDYNSPLHF	TGTGCCAGTAGTATCTTGGACTATAATTCACCCCTCCACTTT
TRBJ2-5	few	TRBD2	TRBV6-1	CASTPLAGVGTQETQYF	TGTGCCAGCACTCCCCTAGCGGGAGTAGGCACCCAAGAGACCCAGTACTTC
TRBJ2-1	few	TRBD2	TRBV20-1	CSAREAAGGEEQFF	TGCAGTGCTAGAGAAGCAGCGGGAGGGGAAGAGCAGTTCTTC
TRBJ1-2	once	.	TRBV14	CASSQDPGTQFRGGYTF	TGTGCCAGCAGCCAAGATCCGGGGACACAATTTCGGGGTGGCTACACCTTC
TRBJ2-1	.	.	TRBV6-5	CASSYGQSGNEQFF	TGTGCCAGCAGTTACGGGCAGTCAGGCAATGAGCAGTTCTTC
TRBJ1-1	many	.	TRBV12-3/TRBV12-4	CASSWGVNTEAFF	TGTGCCAGCAGTTGGGGAGTGAACACTGAAGCTTTCTTT
TRBJ2-4	many	.	TRBV11-1	CASSSHRAAKNIQYF	TGTGCCAGCAGCTCGCACAGGGCGGCCAAAAACATTCAGTACTTC
TRBJ2-1	.	.	TRBV27	CASSPGGGGRGEQFF	TGTGCCAGCAGTCCAGGGGGTGGGGGGCGTGGAGAGCAGTTCTTC
TRBJ2-1	.	.	TRBV14	CASSQEVGENEQFF	TGTGCCAGCAGCCAAGAGGTGGGGGAAAATGAGCAGTTCTTC
TRBJ1-2	many	.	TRBV28	CASSPAALYGYTF	TGTGCCAGCAGCCCCGCAGCCCTTTATGGCTACACCTTC
TRBJ2-3	many	.	TRBV10-3	CAISDSGLPDTQYF	TGTGCCATCAGTGATAGTGGGCTTCCAGATACGCAGTATTTT
TRBJ1-2	few	TRBD1	TRBV24-1	CATSEQQGSGYTF	TGTGCCACCAGTGAGCAACAGGGGTCTGGCTACACCTTC
TRBJ1-2	.	.	TRBV20-1	CSASQTVTNYGYTF	TGCAGTGCGAGTCAGACCGTTACTAACTATGGCTACACCTTC
TRBJ1-2	.	TRBD1	TRBV5-1	CASSWIQGAREDGYTF	TGCGCCAGCAGCTGGATACAGGGGGCGCGGGAAGATGGCTACACCTTC
TRBJ2-1	.	.	TRBV2	CASRAGWVGSYNEQFF	TGTGCCAGCAGGGCAGGGTGGGTGGGCTCCTACAATGAGCAGTTCTTC
TRBJ2-2	few	.	TRBV3-1	CASGGVTGELFF	TGTGCCAGCGGGGGAGTCACCGGGGAGCTGTTTTTT
TRBJ2-7	few	.	TRBV6-2/TRBV6-3	CASGQDSYEQYF	TGTGCCAGCGGCCAGGATTCCTACGAGCAGTACTTC
TRBJ1-2	few	TRBD1	TRBV24-1	CATSESGGSGYTF	TGTGCCACCAGTGAATCAGGGGGCTCCGGCTACACCTTC
TRBJ2-3	.	.	TRBV6-5	CASSSTPTGLVPDTQYF	TGTGCCAGCAGTTCGACCCCCACGGGACTTGTTCCAGATACGCAGTATTTT
TRBJ2-1	.	TRBD2	TRBV9	CASGKSGSPGEQFF	TGTGCCAGCGGTAAGAGCGGGAGCCCCGGGGAGCAGTTCTTC
TRBJ2-1	many	.	TRBV28	CASSLEPRGEQFF	TGTGCCAGCAGCTTAGAGCCCCGGGGTGAGCAGTTCTTC
TRBJ2-1	.	.	TRBV15	CATSRVGTEQFF	TGTGCCACCAGCAGAGTAGGGACAGAGCAGTTCTTC
TRBJ2-5	many	.	TRBV2	CASALEETQYF	TGTGCCAGCGCGCTAGAAGAGACCCAGTACTTC
TRBJ2-1	.	TRBD2	TRBV20-1	CSARSAGLADNEQFF	TGCAGTGCTAGATCCGCGGGACTAGCGGACAATGAGCAGTTCTTC
TRBJ2-5	.	TRBD1	TRBV7-9	CASRRGTGGSETQYF	TGTGCCAGCAGACGCGGGACAGGGGGTTCGGAGACCCAGTACTTC
TRBJ2-3	.	TRBD1	TRBV6-1	CASSVRTGISTDTQYF	TGTGCCAGCAGTGTCCGGACAGGGATTAGCACAGATACGCAGTATTTT
TRBJ2-7	.	.	TRBV11-2	CASSLGTLRTSEQYF	TGTGCCAGCAGCTTAGGTACCCTCCGGACTTCCGAGCAGTACTTC
TRBJ2-2	few	TRBD2	TRBV19	CASNSRGELAANTGELFF	TGTGCCAGCAATTCCCGTGGGGAACTAGCGGCTAACACCGGGGAGCTGTTTTTT
TRBJ2-5	many	.	TRBV11-2	CASNPPGESQETQYF	TGTGCCAGCAACCCTCCGGGGGAGAGCCAAGAGACCCAGTACTTC
TRBJ2-6	.	.	TRBV3-1	CASSQDRTASSGANVLTF	TGTGCCAGCAGCCAAGACAGGACAGCGAGCTCTGGGGCCAACGTCCTGACTTTC
TRBJ2-2	few	.	TRBV5-8	CASRPGLRLAGELFF	TGTGCCAGCAGGCCGGGACTCCGGTTGGCCGGGGAGCTGTTTTTT
TRBJ2-5	.	.	TRBV5-1	CASSFTGMQETQYF	TGCGCCAGCAGCTTTACAGGAATGCAAGAGACCCAGTACTTC
TRBJ2-1	few	.	TRBV5-1	CASSFREGSYNEQFF	TGCGCCAGCAGCTTCCGGGAAGGCTCCTACAATGAGCAGTTCTTC
TRBJ1-4	.	TRBD1	TRBV12-3/TRBV12-4	CASSWTGYGGEKLFF	TGTGCCAGCAGCTGGACAGGGTACGGCGGTGAAAAACTGTTTTTT
TRBJ2-5	.	.	TRBV9	CASSPRFGGPETQYF	TGTGCCAGCAGCCCGCGGTTTGGGGGGCCAGAGACCCAGTACTTC